Sequencing of this T cell receptor beta chain was carried out in a study of blood T cell repertoires in COVID-19. Study summary: The United States, Italy and Spain provided the acute and convalescent COVID-19 samples.

The CDR3 is 12 residues long. The germline gives CDR1 MNHEY, CDR2 SVGAGI. Trimming left V 2 bases short and J 7 bases short, with 9 bases between. In the authors' workflow: Researchers report that nucleated cell counts were estimated from reference gene primer amplification. The table came from immunoSEQ multiplex PCR; TCRdb's copy has only in-frame clones and leaves some out. Clone size and the V and J calls come from that table; the DNA yielded D and trimming. The sample lists roughly 45,000 clones; around 85% were seen once. The origin of this receptor is a man aged 50 to 59 with active COVID-19. Sequencing was performed on peripheral blood. This chain links TRBV6-5 with TRBJ2-7, with D tentatively TRBD2 (5 bases). The CDR3 bases are TGTGCCAGCAGTTACGGAGGACGGGAGCAGTACTTC. Its protein product is CASSYGGREQYF.